This T cell receptor (beta chain) was profiled in a study of early T cells in non-severe SARS-CoV-2 infection. About the study: Unpaired chains resulted from sequencing bulk RNA of unsorted whole blood. The study's findings and limits: A preference for anti-spike CD8 responses marked VDJdb matching, which missed private and CD4 specificities.

Many counts were recorded for this clonotype. Its target is unknown. Its ends do not fully match the called genes, so a read error is possible. The length of the CDR3 is 13 residues. Germline V gives CDR1 SSHAT, CDR2 FNYEAQ (reference sequence). Individual cDNA molecules received unique molecular identifiers. TCRdb re-called the 5' RACE reads through MiXCR, storing one row per CDR3 protein. Found here are about 83,000 distinct CDR3 sequences, about 13% of them singletons; the top ten hold approximately 1.3%. The chain combines TRBV7-7 with TRBJ2-2, with no clear D. Source material: whole blood. This clonotype originated in an adult who was a healthcare worker with PCR-confirmed SARS-CoV-2 infection or an uninfected control (not recorded which). CDR3 sequence: CASSLGNGGELFF. CDR3 sequence (DNA): TGTGCTAGCAGCTTAGGCAATGGCGGGGAGCTGTTTTTT. Combining the CDR3 with reference TRBV7-7 and TRBJ2-2 gives the whole variable domain GAGVSQSPRYKVTKRGQDVTLRCDPISSHATLYWYQQALGQGPEFLTYFNYEAQPDKSGLPSDRFSAERPEGSISTLTIQRTEQRDSAMYRCASSLGNGGELFFGEGSRLTVL.